Following are 2 T cell receptor beta chains from one sample sequenced in a study of T-cell memory formation after mild COVID-19. TCRdb reanalysed the 5' RACE reads using MiXCR and keeps one entry per CDR3 protein. The sample has tens of thousands of distinct CDR3 sequences; roughly an eighth are singletons. Sequenced input: PBMCs or a T cell subset sorted from them (not recorded which). The receptors originated from an adult woman who had mild COVID-19 (a few samples of this study predate the infection). Cell type and time point are not known.

This clonotype is medium-sized by share. The rearrangement joins TRBV5-1 to TRBJ1-6; D not resolved. Trimming stripped 0 bases from V and 0 bases from J, with 10 bases between. CDR1 is SGHRS and CDR2 is YFSETQ in the germline V gene. The CDR3 covers 17 residues. In DNA form, the CDR3 reads TGCGCCAGCAGCTTGGAACCGTTGAGCTCCTATAATTCACCCCTCCACTTT. Translated, it gives CASSLEPLSSYNSPLHF. The entire variable domain, with the rest obtained from reference TRBV5-1 and TRBJ1-6, is as follows: KAGVTQTPRYLIKTRGQQVTLSCSPISGHRSVSWYQQTPGQGLQFLFEYFSETQRNKGNFPGRFSGRQFSNSRSEMNVSTLELGDSALYLCASSLEPLSSYNSPLHFGNGTRLTVT.

The table lists this clonotype with a few counts. The chain carries TRBV10-3 and TRBJ2-7; 9 nucleotides align to TRBD1. J lost 4 bases, V lost 8 bases, and 6 bases had no gene match. Germline CDR1 reads ENHRY; CDR2 reads SYGVKD. The CDR3 is 13 residues long. In nucleotides, the CDR3 is TGTGCCATCCAACGGGACAGGGAATACGAGCAGTACTTC. Translating gives CAIQRDREYEQYF.